This is a list of T cell receptor beta chains from one sample in a study of T-cell reconstitution after alpha-beta-depleted transplantation in children. TCRdb ran MiXCR on the PCR reads and lists one entry per CDR3 protein. The data show 150,000 to 250,000 distinct CDR3 sequences, 6.3% seen once. The sequencing used PBMCs, collected before TCRalphabeta/CD19-depleted stem cell transplant. The receptors were sampled from a girl less than two years old with combined immunodeficiency, due to receive a stem cell transplant. Both conserved end residues are trimmed from each CDR3. Fields, in order: CDR3 protein, J gene, clone size, V gene, CDR3 length. Size values are once, few and many counts, or a class for expanded clones, and some rows have none.

cdr3_aa: ASSLGGSARVTQY; j_call: TRBJ2-5; clone_size: many; v_call: TRBV5-6; cdr3_length: 13
cdr3_aa: ASSFGLAGAGETQY; j_call: TRBJ2-5; clone_size: NA; v_call: TRBV7-3; cdr3_length: 14
cdr3_aa: ATSRGRAINEQY; j_call: TRBJ2-7; clone_size: many; v_call: TRBV15; cdr3_length: 12
cdr3_aa: SVDGRGGTDTQY; j_call: TRBJ2-3; clone_size: many; v_call: TRBV29-1; cdr3_length: 12
cdr3_aa: SARDRGPGGRIETQY; j_call: TRBJ2-5; clone_size: many; v_call: TRBV20-1; cdr3_length: 15
cdr3_aa: SARLRQGEQY; j_call: TRBJ2-7; clone_size: many; v_call: TRBV20-1; cdr3_length: 10
cdr3_aa: SARGLAGAETQY; j_call: TRBJ2-5; clone_size: many; v_call: TRBV20-1; cdr3_length: 12
cdr3_aa: ASGLLRGSVVNTEAF; j_call: TRBJ1-1; clone_size: NA; v_call: TRBV12-5; cdr3_length: 15
cdr3_aa: SVRTGGTYEQY; j_call: TRBJ2-7; clone_size: many; v_call: TRBV29-1; cdr3_length: 11
cdr3_aa: SARGFRDSENYGYT; j_call: TRBJ1-2; clone_size: many; v_call: TRBV20-1; cdr3_length: 14
cdr3_aa: ASSFGVEGEAF; j_call: TRBJ1-1; clone_size: many; v_call: TRBV12-3/TRBV12-4; cdr3_length: 11
cdr3_aa: ASSFFGDYYGYT; j_call: TRBJ1-2; clone_size: many; v_call: TRBV27; cdr3_length: 12
cdr3_aa: ASDHGTGPGELF; j_call: TRBJ2-2; clone_size: NA; v_call: TRBV9; cdr3_length: 12
cdr3_aa: ASSFIQSVTGELF; j_call: TRBJ2-2; clone_size: many; v_call: TRBV28; cdr3_length: 13
cdr3_aa: ASSLGSSYNEQF; j_call: TRBJ2-1; clone_size: many; v_call: TRBV28; cdr3_length: 12
cdr3_aa: ATSKPGAHFYGYT; j_call: TRBJ1-2; clone_size: NA; v_call: TRBV3-1; cdr3_length: 13
cdr3_aa: ASSERTAWAEAF; j_call: TRBJ1-1; clone_size: many; v_call: TRBV6-1; cdr3_length: 12
cdr3_aa: ASSQGTSQVTGELF; j_call: TRBJ2-2; clone_size: many; v_call: TRBV4-2; cdr3_length: 14
cdr3_aa: ASSLADVPDWIEQF; j_call: TRBJ2-1; clone_size: many; v_call: TRBV7-9; cdr3_length: 14
cdr3_aa: ASRPDGSNSPLH; j_call: TRBJ1-6; clone_size: many; v_call: TRBV6-4; cdr3_length: 12
cdr3_aa: ASSVAGEYEQY; j_call: TRBJ2-7; clone_size: many; v_call: TRBV9; cdr3_length: 11
cdr3_aa: SVGTGSLGAF; j_call: TRBJ1-1; clone_size: many; v_call: TRBV29-1; cdr3_length: 10
cdr3_aa: ASSYSGGKDTIY; j_call: TRBJ1-3; clone_size: many; v_call: TRBV6-5; cdr3_length: 12
cdr3_aa: ATSDFGLAGGGDTQY; j_call: TRBJ2-3; clone_size: many; v_call: TRBV24-1; cdr3_length: 15
cdr3_aa: ASSLIFGSAYEQY; j_call: TRBJ2-7; clone_size: many; v_call: TRBV28; cdr3_length: 13
cdr3_aa: ASSHHPTRQGAGELF; j_call: TRBJ2-2; clone_size: many; v_call: TRBV6-9; cdr3_length: 15
cdr3_aa: ASSPHGGPYNEQF; j_call: TRBJ2-1; clone_size: many; v_call: TRBV12-3/TRBV12-4; cdr3_length: 13
cdr3_aa: ASSIGSGANVLT; j_call: TRBJ2-6; clone_size: few; v_call: TRBV19; cdr3_length: 12
cdr3_aa: ASSLEPIPDAYNEQF; j_call: TRBJ2-1; clone_size: many; v_call: TRBV4-1; cdr3_length: 15
cdr3_aa: ASSISSGGASGEQF; j_call: TRBJ2-1; clone_size: NA; v_call: TRBV19; cdr3_length: 14
cdr3_aa: ASSFLGQYEQY; j_call: TRBJ2-7; clone_size: many; v_call: TRBV7-2; cdr3_length: 11
cdr3_aa: ASSSGLAGRTDTQY; j_call: TRBJ2-3; clone_size: many; v_call: TRBV5-4; cdr3_length: 14
cdr3_aa: SARLVYNSPLH; j_call: TRBJ1-6; clone_size: many; v_call: TRBV20-1; cdr3_length: 11
cdr3_aa: ASNQNSYNEQF; j_call: TRBJ2-1; clone_size: many; v_call: TRBV12-3/TRBV12-4; cdr3_length: 11
cdr3_aa: ASSPGHEHGYT; j_call: TRBJ1-2; clone_size: many; v_call: TRBV18; cdr3_length: 11
cdr3_aa: ASSPALPNEQF; j_call: TRBJ2-1; clone_size: many; v_call: TRBV7-9; cdr3_length: 11
cdr3_aa: SAKPTGYNEQF; j_call: TRBJ2-1; clone_size: many; v_call: TRBV20-1; cdr3_length: 11
cdr3_aa: ASSPSVKQF; j_call: TRBJ2-1; clone_size: many; v_call: TRBV5-1; cdr3_length: 9
cdr3_aa: ASSEIDSKQY; j_call: TRBJ2-7; clone_size: few; v_call: TRBV9; cdr3_length: 10
cdr3_aa: ASSFRRVSSYEQY; j_call: TRBJ2-7; clone_size: many; v_call: TRBV5-6; cdr3_length: 13
cdr3_aa: ASSQDWATATGVNYNEQF; j_call: TRBJ2-1; clone_size: many; v_call: TRBV4-1; cdr3_length: 18
cdr3_aa: ATSREKAHRNTGELF; j_call: TRBJ2-2; clone_size: many; v_call: TRBV15; cdr3_length: 15
cdr3_aa: ASSQSLAGGPGEQY; j_call: TRBJ2-7; clone_size: few; v_call: TRBV4-1; cdr3_length: 14
cdr3_aa: ASSVFSSTGELF; j_call: TRBJ2-2; clone_size: many; v_call: TRBV9; cdr3_length: 12
cdr3_aa: ASSPSWDRDADTQY; j_call: TRBJ2-3; clone_size: many; v_call: TRBV7-2; cdr3_length: 14
cdr3_aa: ASSLLQDRLF; j_call: TRBJ2-1; clone_size: NA; v_call: TRBV7-2; cdr3_length: 10
cdr3_aa: ASRRGPREQF; j_call: TRBJ2-1; clone_size: many; v_call: TRBV28; cdr3_length: 10
cdr3_aa: ASSVLQGSFGEKLF; j_call: TRBJ1-4; clone_size: many; v_call: TRBV28; cdr3_length: 14
cdr3_aa: ASSQVLTGVYYEQY; j_call: TRBJ2-7; clone_size: NA; v_call: TRBV3-1; cdr3_length: 14
cdr3_aa: SASSNSQETQY; j_call: TRBJ2-5; clone_size: many; v_call: TRBV20-1; cdr3_length: 11
cdr3_aa: ASFFHEKLF; j_call: TRBJ1-4; clone_size: many; v_call: TRBV28; cdr3_length: 9
cdr3_aa: ASSLTRSYDGTEAF; j_call: TRBJ1-1; clone_size: many; v_call: TRBV7-3; cdr3_length: 14
cdr3_aa: ASSSDRGPLKGGFDEQF; j_call: TRBJ2-1; clone_size: many; v_call: TRBV12-3/TRBV12-4; cdr3_length: 17
cdr3_aa: ASSLGTAGGQF; j_call: TRBJ2-1; clone_size: few; v_call: TRBV7-6; cdr3_length: 11